These 19 T cell receptor beta chains share one sample of origin, sequenced in a study of blood T cell repertoires in COVID-19. The method was immunoSEQ multiplex PCR; TCRdb's version includes in-frame clones alone and lacks a portion of them. This table has about 60,000 clones, just under 90% appearing once. Sequenced: peripheral blood. Source of these receptors: a man in his 60s with acute or convalescent COVID-19.

The J gene is TRBJ1-1, the V gene TRBV6-1; D gene uncertain. This CDR3 is built from 14 residues. V lost 3 bases to trimming and J lost 1 base, with 9 bases between them. Germline CDR1 MNHNS, CDR2 SASEGT. The CDR3 nucleotides are TGTGCCAGCAGTGAGTGGGCAGAGAACACTGAAGCTTTCTTT. Residues: CASSEWAENTEAFF.

The rearrangement joins TRBV3-1 (or the pseudogene TRBV3-2) to TRBJ2-5, with TRBD2 matching 8 bases. The V gene end was trimmed by 1 base and the J gene end by 2 bases; junction bases not matched to a gene: 6. The CDR3 has 16 residues. Germline-derived CDR1 and CDR2 are LGHDT and YNNKEL (reference sequence). The chain's CDR3 is CASSQGVAGIQETQYF. The CDR3 DNA sequence: TGTGCCAGCAGCCAAGGGGTAGCGGGAATACAAGAGACCCAGTACTTC.

The chain has TRBV19 and TRBJ2-7, with D possibly being TRBD1 (6 bases). The CDR3 has 15 residues. Looked up from germline, CDR1 is LNHDA and CDR2 is SQIVND (reference sequence). V dropped 3 bases and J dropped 4 bases, with 16 bases sitting between them. The CDR3 here is CASSIDPQGRYEQYF. The CDR3 coding sequence is TGTGCCAGTAGTATCGACCCCCAGGGGCGGTACGAGCAGTACTTC.

This chain links TRBV4-3 with TRBJ2-7; 9 nucleotides line up with TRBD1. Losses at the gene ends were 0 bases for V and 2 bases for J; bases not matched to a gene: 11. The CDR3 loop spans 18 amino acids. Germline CDR1 is LGHNA and CDR2 is YSLEER. CDR3 residues: CASSQDLLTGGAPYEQYF. The CDR3 nucleotides are TGCGCCAGCAGCCAAGACCTCTTAACAGGGGGCGCCCCCTACGAGCAGTACTTC.

The chain is built from TRBV28 and TRBJ1-5; 8 positions match TRBD1. This CDR3 is built from 17 residues. The V gene end was trimmed by 6 bases and the J gene end by 1 base; junction bases not matched to a gene: 11. Germline CDR1 and CDR2: MDHEN and SYDVKM. The CDR3 spells CASSPPTYRGSNQPQHF. The CDR3 nucleotides are TGTGCCAGCAGCCCCCCAACGTACAGGGGGAGCAATCAGCCCCAGCATTTT.

This clone was seen a few times. V and J are TRBV28 and TRBJ1-6; 9 nucleotides align to TRBD1. J was trimmed by 10 bases and V by 8 bases; bases with no gene match: 12. The CDR3 extends over 15 amino acids. Germline lookup yields CDR1 MDHEN and CDR2 SYDVKM. The CDR3 region is CASGPGQGRLSPLHF. Written as DNA, the CDR3 is TGTGCCAGCGGACCCGGACAGGGGAGGTTATCACCCCTCCACTTT.

The chain is built from TRBV7-2 and TRBJ2-3; TRBD2 matches at 7 bases. The CDR3 consists of 16 residues. Germline CDR1 and CDR2: SGHTA and FQGNSA. Trimming cost V 3 bases and J 3 bases; bases outside gene matches: 9. In nucleotides, the CDR3 is TGTGCCAGCAGCTTTCGCGGGAGTGGAAGAACAGATACGCAGTATTTT. It specifies CASSFRGSGRTDTQYF.

In nucleotides, the CDR3 is TGTGCCAGCAGTTCGAGGGGGGGAGATGGCTACACCTTC. Translating it yields CASSSRGGDGYTF. The rearrangement uses TRBV6-6 and TRBJ1-2; D possibly corresponds to TRBD1 (6 bases). Germline CDR1 reads MNHNY; CDR2 reads SVGAGI (reference sequence). Trimming stripped 4 bases from V and 6 bases from J, with 12 bases between. The CDR3 runs to 13 residues.

This clone showed up just once. The gene calls are TRBV5-1 and TRBJ2-7; TRBD1 matches 12 bases. CDR1 is SGHRS, CDR2 YFSETQ, per germline. V trimming: 5 bases; J trimming: 6 bases; junction bases outside the gene matches: 18. This CDR3 contains 18 residues. The chain's CDR3 is CASSPVGTGGRGSVEQYF. As DNA, the CDR3 is TGCGCCAGCAGTCCTGTGGGGACAGGGGGCCGCGGGTCCGTCGAGCAGTACTTC.

The chain uses TRBV18 and TRBJ2-7; 8 positions agree with TRBD1. This CDR3 contains 16 residues. Per the germline V gene, CDR1 is KGHSH and CDR2 is LQKENI. With 0 bases clipped from V and 5 bases from J, the junction kept 9 bases outside the gene matches. As DNA, the CDR3 is TGTGCCAGCTCACCACCCCCCAGGACAGGGAAACACGAGCAGTACTTC. The encoded protein is CASSPPPRTGKHEQYF.

This sequence joins TRBV7-2 and TRBJ2-1; 8 bases are shared with TRBD2. V lost 4 bases, J lost 2 bases, and 7 bases stayed unmatched. This CDR3 comprises 16 residues. Germline V lookup: CDR1 SGHTA, CDR2 FQGNSA. The CDR3 is CASSSAKREPYNEQFF. Written as DNA, the CDR3 is TGTGCCAGCAGCTCGGCCAAGCGGGAGCCCTACAATGAGCAGTTCTTC.

This clone was seen a single time. The gene calls are TRBV28 and TRBJ2-7; D is possibly TRBD1 (5 bases). The CDR3 totals 15 residues. Germline CDR1 MDHEN, CDR2 SYDVKM. The V end was cut by 3 bases, the J end by 0 bases, with 12 bases between. The CDR3 here is CASSLIGANSYEQYF. CDR3 in DNA: TGTGCCAGCAGTTTGATAGGGGCCAACTCCTACGAGCAGTACTTC.

On this clone: Distinct nucleotide sequences in the sample also encode this CDR3. The V call is TRBV5-4, the J call TRBJ2-3; 9 bases map to TRBD1. In germline, CDR1 is SGHNT, CDR2 YYREEE (reference sequence). The CDR3 length is 15 residues. With V trimmed by 4 bases and J by 1 base, 4 bases remained unmatched. This chain's CDR3 is CASSPDRGRTDTQYF. As DNA, the CDR3 is TGTGCCAGCAGCCCGGACAGGGGACGCACAGATACGCAGTATTTT.

The chain uses TRBV28 and TRBJ1-3; a possible D gene is TRBD1 (5 bases). CDR1 and CDR2 from the germline V gene are MDHEN and SYDVKM. Trimming left V 6 bases short and J 2 bases short, with 17 bases between. The CDR3 has 16 residues. The CDR3 nucleotides are TGTGCCAGCAGCCGACCATTGACAGTTACTGGAAACACCATATATTTT. This encodes CASSRPLTVTGNTIYF.

The genes are TRBV7-2 and TRBJ2-1, with 11 bases aligning to TRBD2. V dropped 5 bases and J dropped 6; count of bases not matched to a gene: 9. This CDR3 is 16 amino acids long. CDR1 is SGHTA and CDR2 is FQGNSA in the germline V gene. This CDR3 is CASSRILAGVFNEQFF. The CDR3 DNA reads as TGTGCCAGCAGCCGGATACTAGCGGGAGTTTTCAATGAGCAGTTCTTC.

The chain joins TRBV3-1 (or the pseudogene TRBV3-2) to TRBJ1-5; a weak D match, TRBD1 (5 bases). CDR3 length equals 12 residues. CDR1 and CDR2 from the germline V gene are LGHDT and YNNKEL (reference sequence). Deletions cut 0 bases from V and 10 bases from J, with 7 bases between. The CDR3 here is CASSQDDSPQHF. CDR3 nucleotide sequence: TGTGCCAGCAGCCAAGACGACAGTCCCCAGCATTTT.

J is TRBJ1-1 and V is TRBV10-3; weak D call: TRBD1 (6 bases). Germline V gene sequence: CDR1 ENHRY, CDR2 SYGVKD. CDR3 size: 13 residues. The V end lost 6 bases, the J end lost 5 bases, and 13 bases lay between the germline ends. The CDR3 nucleotides read TGTGCCATCAGGGGCTTAACAGGGACTGAAGCTTTCTTT. Amino acids: CAIRGLTGTEAFF.

V usage is TRBV10-2 and J usage is TRBJ2-4; TRBD2 matches at 8 bases. CDR3 size: 17 residues. The germline V gene encodes CDR1 WSHSY and CDR2 SAAADI. V shed 2 bases and J 0 bases; nucleotides not matched to a gene: 6. The CDR3 nucleotides are TGCGCCAGCAGTGAGATTACGGGAGGGCTAGCCAAAAACATTCAGTACTTC. Translation: CASSEITGGLAKNIQYF.

This rearrangement joins TRBV6-6 to TRBJ2-3; TRBD1 agrees at 9 bases. This CDR3 has 13 residues. Germline trimming cut 5 bases from V and 10 bases from J; bases unmatched to any gene: 7. Germline assignment: CDR1 MNHNY and CDR2 SVGAGI (reference sequence). CDR3: CASSPGTGFSQYF. The CDR3 region has the DNA TGTGCCAGCAGTCCCGGGACAGGGTTCTCGCAGTATTTT.